This T cell receptor (beta chain) was obtained from a study of blood T cell repertoires in COVID-19. Recruits, aged roughly 18 to 95 years, lived in 24 US areas. Which cohort a participant joined came from the clinical history participants gave. Before they entered the study, exposed participants had met a COVID-19 case within 2 weeks. Method: immunoSEQ multiplex PCR; TCRdb's copy keeps in-frame clones and lacks some. In the table there are about 190,000 clones, around 84% of which are singletons. The V end was cut by 2 bases, the J end by 2 bases, with 9 bases between. The CDR3 covers 14 residues. Germline V lookup: CDR1 ENHRY, CDR2 SYGVKD.

This chain connects TRBV10-3 to TRBJ1-1; D is uncertain. The sequence came from a woman in her 30s who had been exposed to COVID-19. The sequenced sample was PBMCs or T cells enriched from blood (not recorded which). The DNA of the CDR3 is TGTGCCATCAGTGAGAGGAGGGATAACACTGAAGCTTTCTTT. Translated: CAISERRDNTEAFF.